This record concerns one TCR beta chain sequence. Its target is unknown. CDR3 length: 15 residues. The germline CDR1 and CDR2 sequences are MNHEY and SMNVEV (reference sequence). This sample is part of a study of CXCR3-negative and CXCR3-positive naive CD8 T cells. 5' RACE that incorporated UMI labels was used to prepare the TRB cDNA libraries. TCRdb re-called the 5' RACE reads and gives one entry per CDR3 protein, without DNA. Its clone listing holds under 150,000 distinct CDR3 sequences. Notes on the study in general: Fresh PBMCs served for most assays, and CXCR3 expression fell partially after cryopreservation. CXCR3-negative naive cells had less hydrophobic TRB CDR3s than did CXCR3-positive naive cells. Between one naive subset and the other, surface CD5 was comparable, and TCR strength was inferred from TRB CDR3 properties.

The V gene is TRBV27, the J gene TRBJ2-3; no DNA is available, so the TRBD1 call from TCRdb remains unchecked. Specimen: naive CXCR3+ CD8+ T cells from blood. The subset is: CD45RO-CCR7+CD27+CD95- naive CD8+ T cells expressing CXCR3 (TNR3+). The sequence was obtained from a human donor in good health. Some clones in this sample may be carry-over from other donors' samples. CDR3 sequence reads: CASSFGTDGGDTQYF.